This T cell receptor (beta chain) was profiled in a study of shared clonotypes between healthy human individuals. Study-level points and caveats: Sequencing depth was expected to affect clonotype sharing among donors. Researchers sampled only blood; tissue repertoires likely differ.

V was clipped by 5 bases and J by 1 base, with 8 bases between them. The CDR3 loop spans 13 amino acids. CDR1 and CDR2 from the germline V gene are ENHRY and SYGVKD. Assay runs were performed at deep level. Genomic DNA from each subset was divided evenly over several immunoSEQ plates. TCRdb's copy holds only in-frame clones and misses some; the assay was immunoSEQ multiplex PCR. The sample holds fewer than 650,000 clones; 76% are singletons and the top ten take 10% to 15%. This clone was counted only a few times. Antigen unknown. Sequenced material: PBMCs. This chain uses TRBV10-3 with TRBJ1-2; TRBD1 is a possible D gene (5 bases). The source of this sequence is a woman aged 40 to 49 in good health. Some clones in this sample may be carry-over from other donors' samples. The CDR3 loop reads CAISTQDNYGYTF. CDR3 coding DNA: TGTGCCATCAGTACACAGGATAACTATGGCTACACCTTC.